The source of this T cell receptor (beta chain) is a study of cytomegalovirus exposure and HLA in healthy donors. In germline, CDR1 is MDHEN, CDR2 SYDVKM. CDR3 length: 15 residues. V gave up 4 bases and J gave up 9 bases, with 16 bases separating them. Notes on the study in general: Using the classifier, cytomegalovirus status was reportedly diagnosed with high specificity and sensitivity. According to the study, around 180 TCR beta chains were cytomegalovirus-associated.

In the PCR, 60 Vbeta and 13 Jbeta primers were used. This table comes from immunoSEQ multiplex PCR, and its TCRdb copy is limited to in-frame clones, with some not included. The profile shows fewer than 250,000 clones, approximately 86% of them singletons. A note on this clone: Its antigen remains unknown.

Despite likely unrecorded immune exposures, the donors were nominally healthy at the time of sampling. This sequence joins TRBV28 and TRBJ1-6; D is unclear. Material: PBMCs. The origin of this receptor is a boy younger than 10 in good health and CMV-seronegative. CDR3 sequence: CASSSPHSGPSPLHF. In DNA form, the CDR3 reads TGTGCCAGCAGTTCCCCGCACAGCGGGCCTTCACCCCTCCACTTT.